This entry lists 26 T cell receptor beta chains sequenced from one sample in a study of T cells in Graves' hyperthyroidism and ophthalmopathy. It was RNA transcripts that yielded the amplified TCR beta CDR3 regions. Using the HTBI primer set, a first-round RT-PCR was run on the TCR CDR3. TCRdb ran MiXCR on the multiplex PCR reads and lists one entry per CDR3 protein. Of about 590,000 distinct CDR3 sequences listed, 15% to 19% are singletons. Sequencing was performed on blood. The receptors were sampled from a woman younger than 45 with Graves' hyperthyroidism.

Ten or more counts support this clonotype. This chain uses TRBV20-1 with TRBJ1-5, with 7 positions matching TRBD1. Germline V lookup: CDR1 DFQATT, CDR2 SNEGSKA (reference sequence). The CDR3 covers 15 residues. V dropped 0 bases and J dropped 7; count of bases not matched to a gene: 9. The CDR3 sequence: CSARDLDRVGQPQHF. Written as DNA, the CDR3 is TGCAGTGCTAGAGATCTCGACAGGGTCGGCCAGCCCCAGCATTTT.

This clonotype was found many times. This chain joins TRBV3-1 and TRBJ2-1; no clear D gene. V shed 0 bases and J shed 9 bases, with 9 bases lying between them. Germline V lookup: CDR1 LGHDT, CDR2 YNNKEL (reference sequence). The CDR3 contains 13 residues. CDR3: CASSQEGSPEQFF. The DNA of the CDR3 is TGTGCCAGCAGCCAAGAGGGTAGCCCTGAGCAGTTCTTC.

This clonotype was recorded at least ten times. The chain has TRBV2 and TRBJ1-1; D gene unclear. The V gene's germline CDR1 is SNHLY and CDR2 FYNNEI. The CDR3 has 13 residues. Trimming pared 1 base from V and 2 bases from J, leaving 5 bases between. CDR3 coding DNA: TGTGCCAGCAGTGAAGACCCTAACACTGAAGCTTTCTTT. Its translation is CASSEDPNTEAFF.

The chain couples TRBV4-3 to TRBJ2-7; 8 positions match TRBD1. Germline V CDR1 and CDR2: LGHNA, YSLEER. This CDR3 is built from 16 residues. The V segment lost 0 bases and the J segment 4 bases; nucleotides outside the gene matches: 8. Written as DNA, the CDR3 is TGCGCCAGCAGCCAAGACTCCGCCAGGGGGCTTTACGAGCAGTACTTC. Protein sequence: CASSQDSARGLYEQYF.

This clonotype has more than one count but fewer than ten. The chain is built from TRBV28 and TRBJ1-1; no clear D gene. CDR1 MDHEN and CDR2 SYDVKM come from the germline V gene. The CDR3 runs 11 residues. V gave up 6 bases and J gave up 9 bases, with 11 bases separating them. In DNA, the CDR3 is TGTGCCAGCAGCTTAACACGAAAAGCTTTCTTT. It translates to CASSLTRKAFF.

This clonotype was seen more than once but under ten times. The genes are TRBV6-1 and TRBJ2-1; D remains ambiguous. V was cut by 9 bases and J by 7 bases, with 25 bases left in between. The CDR3 is made up of 16 amino acids. CDR1 is MNHNS, CDR2 SASEGT, per germline. CDR3 sequence reads: CASTIEQFLLVNEQFF. DNA for the CDR3: TGTGCCAGTACAATCGAACAGTTCTTGCTGGTTAATGAGCAGTTCTTC.

This clonotype has a handful of counts. The chain couples TRBV10-3 to TRBJ2-1; D perhaps matches TRBD1 (6 bases). This CDR3 has 14 residues. The germline V gene encodes CDR1 ENHRY and CDR2 SYGVKD. V was cut by 4 bases and J by 7 bases, with 14 bases left in between. CDR3 nucleotide sequence: TGTGCCATCAGTGCCTCGACAGGTACGAATGAGCAGTTCTTC. This codes for CAISASTGTNEQFF.

This clonotype was detected ten times or more. The genes are TRBV5-1 and TRBJ2-7; weak D call: TRBD1 (7 bases). Germline V lookup: CDR1 SGHRS, CDR2 YFSETQ. Trimming took off 4 bases at V and 1 base at J, with 12 bases between the two ends. This CDR3 spans 14 amino acids. CDR3 region: CASSVRDRSYEQYF. CDR3 sequence (DNA): TGCGCCAGCAGCGTGCGGGACAGATCCTACGAGCAGTACTTC.

Many counts were recorded for this clonotype. The V and J genes are TRBV27 and TRBJ2-2, with a tentative D call TRBD1 (5 bases). Trimming stripped 2 bases from V and 4 bases from J, with 26 bases between. This CDR3 is built from 20 residues. The germline V gene has CDR1 MNHEY and CDR2 SMNVEV (reference sequence). CDR3 coding DNA: TGTGCCAGCAGTTTACTTATGGCAGGGCCCTCCTCCCATCGCACCGGGGAGCTGTTTTTT. Translation gives CASSLLMAGPSSHRTGELFF.

The chain has TRBV11-2 and TRBJ2-2, with TRBD2 matching over 8 bases. This CDR3 contains 15 residues. Germline values: CDR1 SGHAT, CDR2 FQNNGV. With V trimmed by 8 bases and J by 3 bases, 8 bases remained unmatched. CDR3: CASGRREAYTGELFF. CDR3 sequence (DNA): TGTGCCAGCGGCCGGCGGGAGGCGTACACCGGGGAGCTGTTTTTT.

This clonotype was seen repeatedly, ten times or more. V usage is TRBV20-1 and J usage is TRBJ2-7; D uncertain. The CDR3 has 11 residues. The germline V gene has CDR1 DFQATT and CDR2 SNEGSKA (reference sequence). Trimming left V 5 bases short and J 2 bases short, with 7 bases between. CDR3 in amino acids: CSAVAPYEQYF. CDR3 coding DNA: TGCAGTGCTGTCGCCCCCTACGAGCAGTACTTC.

In this sample, this clonotype turned up many times. The chain employs TRBV7-2 and TRBJ2-7; 16 positions match TRBD2. Germline lookup yields CDR1 SGHTA and CDR2 FQGNSA. The CDR3 totals 20 residues. V shed 5 bases and J 0 bases; nucleotides not matched to a gene: 13. The CDR3 DNA follows: TGTGCCAGCAGCCCCCGATGGGGGACTAGCGGGAGGGGGAGCTCCTACGAGCAGTACTTC. This translates into CASSPRWGTSGRGSSYEQYF.

This clonotype appeared a single time. A clone one base away is much larger, so this may be a read error. The V call is TRBV10-1, the J call TRBJ1-4; TRBD1 matches 9 bases. Germline loops: CDR1 WNHNN, CDR2 SYGVQD (reference sequence). The CDR3 extends over 15 amino acids. The CDR3 DNA reads TGCGCCAGCAGGGCAACAGGGGGCGAAGGTGAAGAACTGTTTTTT. This codes for CASRATGGEGEELFF.

This clonotype showed up many times. This chain links TRBV12-3 or TRBV12-4 with TRBJ1-5, with D uncertain. The V and J ends lost 7 bases and 5 bases respectively, with 18 bases between them. The CDR3 runs to 15 residues. The CDR3 spells CASKSAGRLDQPQHF. CDR3 bases: TGTGCCAGCAAATCGGCCGGCAGGCTCGATCAGCCCCAGCATTTT.

At least ten counts were recorded for this clonotype. This chain connects TRBV7-9 to TRBJ2-7; TRBD1 agrees at 9 bases. The CDR3 has 14 amino acids. The germline V gene encodes CDR1 SEHNR and CDR2 FQNEAQ (reference sequence). Losses at the gene ends were 4 bases for V and 2 bases for J; bases not matched to a gene: 3. In nucleotides, the CDR3 is TGTGCCAGCAGCTATGGGACAGGGCCCTACGAGCAGTACTTC. Translation gives CASSYGTGPYEQYF.

Here the CDR3 DNA reads TGCGCCAGCAGCCCGGCCTTAGGAAACTATGGCTACACCTTC. It is translated as CASSPALGNYGYTF. The chain employs TRBV5-1 and TRBJ1-2; no clear D gene. Trimming removed 4 bases at V and 2 bases at J, with 12 bases between. This CDR3 comprises 14 residues. CDR1 SGHRS and CDR2 YFSETQ come from the germline V gene.

This clonotype was found many times. This chain uses TRBV5-1 with TRBJ2-7; D gene ambiguous. V shed 1 base and J shed 9 bases, with 17 bases lying between them. Germline lookup yields CDR1 SGHRS and CDR2 YFSETQ. CDR3 length equals 14 residues. CDR3 nucleotide sequence: TGCGCCAGCAGCTTGTCGGTGTGGAGTTCCTCGCAGTACTTC. Amino acid sequence: CASSLSVWSSSQYF.

This clonotype was counted a few times. The chain is built from TRBV27 and TRBJ2-3; the D gene is possibly TRBD1 (5 bases). Germline CDR1 reads MNHEY; CDR2 reads SMNVEV (reference sequence). The CDR3 runs to 13 residues. Trimming removed 6 bases at V and 1 base at J, with 8 bases between. CDR3 amino acids: CASSGHGTDTQYF. In DNA form, the CDR3 reads TGTGCCAGCAGCGGACATGGCACAGATACGCAGTATTTT.

The chain joins TRBV9 to TRBJ2-2; tentative D call: TRBD1 (6 bases). V shed 0 bases and J shed 5 bases, with 11 bases lying between them. The CDR3 has 15 residues. Germline CDR1 SGDLS, CDR2 YYNGEE. The CDR3 sequence is CASSVGGGRTGELFF. CDR3 in DNA: TGTGCCAGCAGCGTAGGTGGGGGCCGGACCGGGGAGCTGTTTTTT.

In its sample, this clonotype was seen many times. This chain joins TRBV20-1 and TRBJ2-7, with D perhaps matching TRBD2 (7 bases). Germline V CDR1 and CDR2: DFQATT, SNEGSKA (reference sequence). This CDR3 region has 13 residues. Trimming cost V 3 bases and J 7 bases, with 16 bases left between them. The CDR3 region has the DNA TGCAGTGCTAGCGACGGGGGGCCGGGGGAGCAGTACTTC. It encodes CSASDGGPGEQYF.

This clonotype was seen a handful of times. This chain connects TRBV4-3 to TRBJ1-2; D not certain. This CDR3 is 15 amino acids long. The V gene's germline CDR1 is LGHNA and CDR2 YSLEER. Trimming took 2 bases from V and 5 from J, leaving 15 bases between them. CDR3 coding DNA: TGCGCCAGCAGCCAAACGCACGTGGGCTTTTATGGCTACACCTTC. Residues: CASSQTHVGFYGYTF.

This clonotype was detected many times. The chain employs TRBV2 and TRBJ1-4, with D possibly TRBD1 on 5 matching bases. V was shortened by 6 bases and J by 13 bases, with 24 bases between the two germline ends. Germline values: CDR1 SNHLY, CDR2 FYNNEI. The CDR3 consists of 15 residues. The CDR3 region is CASSENRDLFEALFF. The CDR3, as DNA: TGTGCCAGCAGCGAAAACCGGGACCTCTTCGAGGCACTGTTTTTT.

This clonotype was detected ten times or more. The chain links TRBV27 to TRBJ1-4; tentatively, D is TRBD1 (6 bases). CDR3 size: 14 residues. V was trimmed by 5 bases and J by 4 bases, leaving 11 bases between them. CDR1 and CDR2 (germline): MNHEY, SMNVEV (reference sequence). This CDR3 is CASSPQGYNEKLFF. The CDR3 nucleotides are TGTGCCAGCAGTCCACAGGGTTATAATGAAAAACTGTTTTTT.

This clonotype was seen many times. This chain uses TRBV18 with TRBJ2-7; D unclear. CDR1 is KGHSH, CDR2 LQKENI, per germline. Trimming left V 4 bases short and J 3 bases short, with 7 bases between. CDR3 size: 12 residues. CDR3 DNA: TGTGCCAGCTCACGGCAGAGCTACGAGCAGTACTTC. The encoded protein is CASSRQSYEQYF.

This clonotype was observed at least ten times. This chain connects TRBV18 to TRBJ2-7, with D possibly being TRBD2 (6 bases). The germline V gene encodes CDR1 KGHSH and CDR2 LQKENI. The CDR3 totals 15 residues. V lost 0 bases, J lost 1 base, and 10 bases lay in between. This CDR3 reads CASSPPWEESYEQYF. The CDR3 DNA reads TGTGCCAGCTCACCACCCTGGGAGGAGTCCTACGAGCAGTACTTC.

In its sample, this clonotype was seen many times. The V and J genes are TRBV30 and TRBJ1-5; D is uncertain. Trimming left V 5 bases short and J 9 bases short, with 14 bases between. This CDR3 is 12 amino acids long. Germline-derived CDR1 and CDR2 are GTSNPN and SVGIG (reference sequence). The CDR3 spells CAWRLSSGPQHF. The CDR3 DNA reads as TGTGCCTGGCGACTCTCCTCGGGGCCCCAGCATTTT. The entire variable domain, with the rest obtained from reference TRBV30 and TRBJ1-5, is as follows: SQTIHQWPATLVQPVGSPLSLECTVEGTSNPNLYWYRQAAGRGLQLLFYSVGIGQISSEVPQNLSASRPQDRQFILSSKKLLLSDSGFYLCAWRLSSGPQHFGDGTRLSIL.